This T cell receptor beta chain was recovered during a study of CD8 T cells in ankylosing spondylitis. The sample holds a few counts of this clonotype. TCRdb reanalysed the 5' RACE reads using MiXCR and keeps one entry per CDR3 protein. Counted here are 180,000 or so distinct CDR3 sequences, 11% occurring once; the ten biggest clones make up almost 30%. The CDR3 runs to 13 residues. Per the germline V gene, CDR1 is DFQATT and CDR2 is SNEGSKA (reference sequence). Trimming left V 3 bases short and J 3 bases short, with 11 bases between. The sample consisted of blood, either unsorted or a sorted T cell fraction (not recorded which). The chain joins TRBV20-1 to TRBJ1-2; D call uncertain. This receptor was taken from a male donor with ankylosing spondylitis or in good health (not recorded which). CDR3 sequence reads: CSASDERDYGYTF. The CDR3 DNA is TGCAGTGCTAGTGACGAGAGGGACTATGGCTACACCTTC.